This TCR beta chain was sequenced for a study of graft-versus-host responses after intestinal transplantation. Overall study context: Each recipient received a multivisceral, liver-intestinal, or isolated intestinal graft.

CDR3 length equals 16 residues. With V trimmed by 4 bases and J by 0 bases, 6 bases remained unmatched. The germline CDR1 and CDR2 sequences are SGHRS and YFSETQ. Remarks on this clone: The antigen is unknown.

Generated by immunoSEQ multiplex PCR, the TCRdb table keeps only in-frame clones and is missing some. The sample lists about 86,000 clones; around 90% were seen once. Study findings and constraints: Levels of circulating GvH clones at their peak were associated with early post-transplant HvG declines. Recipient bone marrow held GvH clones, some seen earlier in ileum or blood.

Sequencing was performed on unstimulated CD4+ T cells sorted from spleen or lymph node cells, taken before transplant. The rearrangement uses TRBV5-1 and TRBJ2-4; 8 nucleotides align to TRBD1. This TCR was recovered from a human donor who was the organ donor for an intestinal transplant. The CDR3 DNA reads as TGCGCCAGCAGCACCGGACAGGGCCTAGCCAAAAACATTCAGTACTTC. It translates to CASSTGQGLAKNIQYF.